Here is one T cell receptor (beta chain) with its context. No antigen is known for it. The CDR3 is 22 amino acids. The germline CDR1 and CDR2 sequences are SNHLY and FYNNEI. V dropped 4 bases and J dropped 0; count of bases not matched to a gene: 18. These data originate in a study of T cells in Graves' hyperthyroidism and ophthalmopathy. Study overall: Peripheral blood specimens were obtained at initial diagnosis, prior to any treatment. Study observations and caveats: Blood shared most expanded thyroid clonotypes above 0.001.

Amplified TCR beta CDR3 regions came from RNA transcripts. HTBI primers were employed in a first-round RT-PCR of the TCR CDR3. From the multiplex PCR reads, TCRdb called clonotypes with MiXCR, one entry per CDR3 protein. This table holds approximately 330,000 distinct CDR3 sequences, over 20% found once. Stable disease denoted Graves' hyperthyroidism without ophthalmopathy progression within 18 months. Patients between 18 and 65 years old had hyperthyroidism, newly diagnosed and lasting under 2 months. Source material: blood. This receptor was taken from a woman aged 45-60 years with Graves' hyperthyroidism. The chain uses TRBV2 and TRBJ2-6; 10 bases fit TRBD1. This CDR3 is CASSAYGRADRGLGSGANVLTF. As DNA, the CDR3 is TGTGCCAGCAGTGCTTACGGTCGTGCGGACAGGGGGTTAGGCTCTGGGGCCAACGTCCTGACTTTC. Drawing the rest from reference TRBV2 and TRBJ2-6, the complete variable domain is EPEVTQTPSHQVTQMGQEVILRCVPISNHLYFYWYRQILGQKVEFLVSFYNNEISEKSEIFDDQFSVERPDGSNFTLKIRSTKLEDSAMYFCASSAYGRADRGLGSGANVLTFGAGSRLTVL.